The rows below give T cell receptor beta chains drawn from one sample of a study of vaccination effects on CD4 cells after COVID-19. The assay was immunoSEQ multiplex PCR, and TCRdb's table has in-frame clones only and misses some. The sample holds 75,000 or so clones, more than 60% seen once. Their antigens remain unidentified. The sequencing used CD4+ T cells from PBMCs cultured with HCoV-OC43 spike peptides, collected after COVID-19 vaccination. These receptors all come from a human donor who received a COVID-19 vaccine. Both conserved end residues are part of each CDR3. The D gene is left open where the match is weak. Rows give clone size only sometimes, using once, few, many, or a class for an expanded clone.

V gene: TRBV7-3; D gene: -; clone size: once; J gene: TRBJ1-1; CDR3 protein: CASSTDPNTEAFF; CDR3 DNA: TGTGCCAGCAGCACGGACCCGAACACTGAAGCTTTCTTT
V gene: TRBV6-5; D gene: -; clone size: -; J gene: TRBJ1-3; CDR3 protein: CASSYSTGVGNTIYF; CDR3 DNA: TGTGCCAGCAGTTACTCGACCGGGGTCGGAAACACCATATATTTT
V gene: TRBV2; D gene: -; clone size: -; J gene: TRBJ1-1; CDR3 protein: CASRTTEAFF; CDR3 DNA: TGTGCCAGCAGGACCACTGAAGCTTTCTTT
V gene: TRBV12-3/TRBV12-4; D gene: -; clone size: -; J gene: TRBJ2-3; CDR3 protein: CASSWAGPDTQYF; CDR3 DNA: TGTGCCAGCAGTTGGGCAGGGCCAGATACGCAGTATTTT
V gene: TRBV18; D gene: -; clone size: -; J gene: TRBJ2-2; CDR3 protein: CASSPRVTFNTGELFF; CDR3 DNA: TGTGCCAGCTCACCAAGGGTGACTTTTAACACCGGGGAGCTGTTTTTT
V gene: TRBV6-5; D gene: -; clone size: -; J gene: TRBJ1-2; CDR3 protein: CAGSRDRIGGYTF; CDR3 DNA: TGTGCCGGGAGCCGAGACAGGATAGGGGGCTACACCTTC
V gene: TRBV3-1/TRBV3-2; D gene: TRBD1; clone size: -; J gene: TRBJ1-1; CDR3 protein: CASSQVFRGAEAFF; CDR3 DNA: TGTGCCAGCAGCCAAGTATTCAGGGGGGCTGAAGCTTTCTTT
V gene: TRBV24-1; D gene: TRBD1; clone size: -; J gene: TRBJ2-3; CDR3 protein: CATSERGQGTDTQYF; CDR3 DNA: TGTGCCACCAGTGAAAGAGGACAGGGGACAGATACGCAGTATTTT
V gene: TRBV24-1; D gene: -; clone size: -; J gene: TRBJ2-3; CDR3 protein: CATRSSGAGDTQYF; CDR3 DNA: TGTGCCACCCGATCCTCCGGGGCCGGAGATACGCAGTATTTT
V gene: TRBV9; D gene: -; clone size: once; J gene: TRBJ1-2; CDR3 protein: CASSVDMGRGYTF; CDR3 DNA: TGTGCCAGCAGCGTAGATATGGGTAGGGGCTACACCTTC
V gene: TRBV7-2; D gene: TRBD1; clone size: -; J gene: TRBJ1-5; CDR3 protein: CASSYRRGPKYSNQPQHF; CDR3 DNA: TGTGCCAGCAGCTACAGGAGGGGGCCAAAGTATAGCAATCAGCCCCAGCATTTT
V gene: TRBV5-6; D gene: -; clone size: -; J gene: TRBJ1-6; CDR3 protein: CASSPSKWGAYNSPLHF; CDR3 DNA: TGTGCCAGCAGCCCATCCAAATGGGGCGCCTATAATTCACCCCTCCACTTT
V gene: TRBV19; D gene: -; clone size: -; J gene: TRBJ1-2; CDR3 protein: CASSINMGSYGYTF; CDR3 DNA: TGTGCCAGTAGTATCAATATGGGGAGCTATGGCTACACCTTC
V gene: TRBV7-2; D gene: -; clone size: -; J gene: TRBJ1-1; CDR3 protein: CASSPGAEKTMNTEAFF; CDR3 DNA: TGTGCCAGCAGCCCAGGGGCAGAAAAAACCATGAACACTGAAGCTTTCTTT
V gene: TRBV27; D gene: TRBD1; clone size: -; J gene: TRBJ2-2; CDR3 protein: CASSLRTGDTGELFF; CDR3 DNA: TGTGCCAGCAGTTTAAGGACAGGGGACACCGGGGAGCTGTTTTTT
V gene: TRBV7-8; D gene: TRBD1; clone size: once; J gene: TRBJ2-1; CDR3 protein: CASSVGQGFDEQFF; CDR3 DNA: TGTGCCAGCAGCGTGGGACAGGGATTCGATGAGCAGTTCTTC
V gene: TRBV9; D gene: -; clone size: -; J gene: TRBJ2-5; CDR3 protein: CASSPGETQYF; CDR3 DNA: TGTGCCAGCAGCCCGGGGGAGACCCAGTACTTC
V gene: TRBV7-3; D gene: -; clone size: -; J gene: TRBJ1-6; CDR3 protein: CASSHSYNSPLHF; CDR3 DNA: TGTGCCAGCAGCCACTCCTATAATTCACCCCTCCACTTT
V gene: TRBV6-5; D gene: -; clone size: -; J gene: TRBJ1-4; CDR3 protein: CASTETANNEKLFF; CDR3 DNA: TGTGCCAGCACCGAGACAGCGAATAATGAAAAACTGTTTTTT
V gene: TRBV19; D gene: -; clone size: -; J gene: TRBJ2-6; CDR3 protein: CASQAQGSGANVLTF; CDR3 DNA: TGTGCCTCTCAAGCCCAGGGATCTGGGGCCAACGTCCTGACTTTC
V gene: TRBV2; D gene: -; clone size: -; J gene: TRBJ2-5; CDR3 protein: CASSESSRDGTQYF; CDR3 DNA: TGTGCCAGCAGTGAAAGTAGCCGGGACGGGACCCAGTACTTC
V gene: TRBV18; D gene: -; clone size: -; J gene: TRBJ1-3; CDR3 protein: CASSNQGNTIYF; CDR3 DNA: TGTGCCAGCTCAAATCAGGGAAACACCATATATTTT
V gene: TRBV6-1; D gene: -; clone size: -; J gene: TRBJ2-3; CDR3 protein: CASSEAPGPLGDTQYF; CDR3 DNA: TGTGCCAGCAGTGAAGCGCCAGGGCCCCTGGGAGATACGCAGTATTTT
V gene: TRBV6-6; D gene: TRBD1; clone size: -; J gene: TRBJ1-4; CDR3 protein: CASRTGTGSEKLFF; CDR3 DNA: TGTGCCAGCAGGACCGGGACAGGGTCTGAAAAACTGTTTTTT
V gene: TRBV19; D gene: -; clone size: -; J gene: TRBJ2-2; CDR3 protein: CASSSRPANTGELFF; CDR3 DNA: TGTGCCAGTAGTTCCCGGCCGGCGAACACCGGGGAGCTGTTTTTT
V gene: TRBV5-1; D gene: -; clone size: -; J gene: TRBJ1-1; CDR3 protein: CASSSTGGTEAFF; CDR3 DNA: TGCGCCAGCAGCTCGACGGGGGGAACTGAAGCTTTCTTT
V gene: TRBV19; D gene: -; clone size: -; J gene: TRBJ1-5; CDR3 protein: CASSLTRASNQPQHF; CDR3 DNA: TGTGCCAGTAGCCTCACGCGGGCTAGCAATCAGCCCCAGCATTTT